This passage covers 6 T cell receptor beta chains from one sample sequenced in a study of T cell repertoires in cytomegalovirus infection. These receptors are not linked to any known antigen. TCRdb itself ran the reads through MiXCR, one entry per CDR3 protein. Among tens of thousands of distinct CDR3 sequences listed, around 49% were seen once. The specimen was CD8+ T cells from cultured PBMCs, collected from culture after CMV antigen stimulation. The origin of the receptors is a human donor in good health (CMV status not recorded). Some clones in this sample may be carry-over from other donors' samples.

The chain uses TRBV6-5 and TRBJ2-3, with D possibly being TRBD1 (5 bases). V lost 4 bases and J 0 bases, leaving 20 bases between the germline ends. CDR3 length equals 18 residues. From germline, CDR1 is MNHEY and CDR2 SVGAGI. The CDR3 here is CASSSSLGASSSTDTQYF. CDR3 DNA: TGTGCCAGCAGTTCTAGTTTAGGGGCTTCAAGTAGCACAGATACGCAGTATTTT.

V is TRBV7-3 and J is TRBJ1-2; 8 bases match TRBD1. Trimming cost V 2 bases and J 8 bases; bases outside gene matches: 4. CDR1 and CDR2 (germline): SGHTA, FQGTGA. The CDR3 has 13 residues. The CDR3 protein is CASSLYPGGGYTF. In nucleotides, the CDR3 is TGTGCCAGCAGCTTATACCCAGGGGGCGGCTACACCTTC.

In DNA, the CDR3 is TGTGCCAGCAGTCCCAGGGGGGGGGGCTCCTACAATGAGCAGTTCTTC. It is translated as CASSPRGGGSYNEQFF. V gene TRBV12-3 or TRBV12-4 combines with J gene TRBJ2-1; D tentatively fits TRBD1 or TRBD2 (7 bases each). The CDR3 spans 16 residues. V was cut by 5 bases and J by 0 bases, with 14 bases left in between.

The sample holds a few counts of this clonotype. This sequence joins TRBV5-1 and TRBJ2-1; TRBD2 matches at 8 bases. Unmatched junction bases numbered 7, after V lost 4 bases and J lost 7 bases. Germline CDR1 is SGHRS and CDR2 is YFSETQ. The CDR3 covers 14 residues. The CDR3 coding sequence is TGCGCCAGCAGCGGCCAGCGGGAGATTAATGAGCAGTTCTTC. This sequence encodes CASSGQREINEQFF.

The rearrangement uses TRBV7-8 and TRBJ1-1; tentative D call: TRBD1 (5 bases). The germline V gene has CDR1 SGHVS and CDR2 FQNEAQ. The CDR3 has 18 residues. Trimming pared 1 base from V and 3 bases from J, leaving 21 bases between. The CDR3 loop is CASSLVQLGGVGDTEAFF. The CDR3 DNA reads TGTGCCAGCAGCTTAGTGCAGTTGGGAGGGGTCGGGGACACTGAAGCTTTCTTT.

As regards this clonotype: Compared with germline, one end of the junction differs, possibly owing to a read error. The V gene is TRBV4-1, the J gene TRBJ2-1; no definite D call. Germline assignment: CDR1 MGHRA and CDR2 YSYEKL. The CDR3 contains 15 residues. The CDR3 nucleotides are TGTGCCAGCAGCCAAGATGGTGGGATATTCAATGAGCAGTTCTTC. Protein sequence: CASSQDGGIFNEQFF.